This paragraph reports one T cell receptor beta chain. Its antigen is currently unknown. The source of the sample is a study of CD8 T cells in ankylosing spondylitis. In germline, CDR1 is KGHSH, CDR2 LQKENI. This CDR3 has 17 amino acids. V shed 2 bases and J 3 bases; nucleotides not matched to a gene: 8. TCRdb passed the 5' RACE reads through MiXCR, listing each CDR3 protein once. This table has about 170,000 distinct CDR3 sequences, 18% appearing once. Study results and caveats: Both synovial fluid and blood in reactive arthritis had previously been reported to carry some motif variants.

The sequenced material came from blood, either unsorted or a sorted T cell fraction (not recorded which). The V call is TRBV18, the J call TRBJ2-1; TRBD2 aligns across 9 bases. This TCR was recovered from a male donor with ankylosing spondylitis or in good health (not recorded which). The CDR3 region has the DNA TGTGCCAGCTCACCAGGACCGGGACTAGCATACTACAATGAGCAGTTCTTC. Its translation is CASSPGPGLAYYNEQFF. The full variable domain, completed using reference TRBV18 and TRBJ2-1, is NAGVMQNPRHLVRRRGQEARLRCSPMKGHSHVYWYRQLPEEGLKFMVYLQKENIIDESGMPKERFSAEFPKEGPSILRIQQVVRGDSAAYFCASSPGPGLAYYNEQFFGPGTRLTVL.